This is a list of T cell receptor beta chains from one sample in a study of blood T cell repertoires in COVID-19. TCRdb keeps only in-frame clones here, not all; method: immunoSEQ multiplex PCR. Of around 300,000 clones listed, 85% to 90% are singletons. The source material was PBMCs or T cells enriched from blood (not recorded which). The receptors stem from a woman in her late teens or twenties who had recovered from COVID-19. CDR3s include the opening cysteine and the closing phenylalanine or tryptophan. The D gene is left open where the match is weak. Part of the rows lack a size; the others show once, few, many or a class for expanded clones.

>.|TRBD1|TRBJ1-5|TRBV18
TGTGCCAGCTCACCAGCCGGGACAGAAAATCAGCCCCAGCATTTT
CASSPAGTENQPQHF
>.|.|TRBJ2-7|TRBV5-1
TGCGCCAGCAGCCCGGACAGTACTACCTACGAGCAGTACTTC
CASSPDSTTYEQYF
>.|.|TRBJ2-2|TRBV3-1/TRBV3-2
TGTGCCAGCAGCCATCCCGGGACCTCGGGGAGGGGGGAGCTGTTTTTT
CASSHPGTSGRGELFF
>.|TRBD1|TRBJ2-1|TRBV5-1
TGCGCCAGCAGCTTGGCCTGGGGCAGGGGGCTGAACAATGAGCAGTTCTTC
CASSLAWGRGLNNEQFF
>few|TRBD1|TRBJ1-2|TRBV6-5
TGTGCCAGCAGTTACTTCGGGACAGGGGGCGATGGCTACACCTTC
CASSYFGTGGDGYTF
>.|.|TRBJ1-1|TRBV3-1/TRBV3-2
TGTGCCAGCAGCCCCATCCGCAGGGGCAACACTGAAGCTTTCTTT
CASSPIRRGNTEAFF
>.|TRBD2|TRBJ2-1|TRBV5-4
TGTGCCAGCAGCCAGGGACTAGCGGGGGAGCAGTTCTTC
CASSQGLAGEQFF
>.|.|TRBJ1-2|TRBV13
TGTGCCAGCAGCTTTAGACAAGACTATGGCTACACCTTC
CASSFRQDYGYTF
>.|TRBD1|TRBJ2-7|TRBV5-1
TGCGCCAGCAGCCCGGGACAGGGGGCGTACGAGCAGTACTTC
CASSPGQGAYEQYF
>.|.|TRBJ1-5|TRBV28
TGTGCCAGCAGTCCTACACAGGTGGAACCCCAGCATTTT
CASSPTQVEPQHF
>.|TRBD2|TRBJ2-7|TRBV4-1
TGCGCCAGCAGCCAAGAATTAGCGGGGGGGCACTACGAGCAGTACTTC
CASSQELAGGHYEQYF
>.|.|TRBJ1-1|TRBV6-5
TGTGCCAGCAGTTACTCATATTGGGAGGGCCGGGCTTTCTTT
CASSYSYWEGRAFF
>.|.|TRBJ2-1|TRBV6-5
TGTGCCAGCAGTCCCCCTACCGGGGGTGAGCAGTTCTTC
CASSPPTGGEQFF
>.|TRBD1|TRBJ1-2|TRBV6-5
TGTGCCAGCAGTACGACAGGGCTTAGAGGCTACACCTTC
CASSTTGLRGYTF
>.|TRBD2|TRBJ2-5|TRBV9
TGTGCCAGCTGCGGCGGGGGACTCCAAGAGACCCAGTACTTC
CASCGGGLQETQYF
>.|TRBD1|TRBJ1-2|TRBV28
TGTGCCAGCAGTCCCTACACCGGGACAGGGGGGAATGGCTACACCTTC
CASSPYTGTGGNGYTF
>.|.|TRBJ1-2|TRBV5-1
TGCGCCAGCAGCTTGGTGAGCGGCTATGGCTACACCTTC
CASSLVSGYGYTF
>.|.|TRBJ2-1|TRBV3-1/TRBV3-2
TGTGCCAGCAGTCTCCAGTTTCTCCCCTACAATGAGCAGTTCTTC
CASSLQFLPYNEQFF
>once|TRBD2|TRBJ2-5|TRBV3-1/TRBV3-2
TGTGCCAGCAGCCAAGCAGCGGGGGGATTCGAGACCCAGTACTTC
CASSQAAGGFETQYF
>.|.|TRBJ1-4|TRBV5-6
TGTGCCAGCAGCTTAAAAAGTACAGGGTGGGAAAAACTGTTTTTT
CASSLKSTGWEKLFF
>.|.|TRBJ2-1|TRBV13
TGTGCCAGCAGTTTGGTTGCCCCCGGAGTCGGGAACAATGAGCAGTTCTTC
CASSLVAPGVGNNEQFF
>.|TRBD1|TRBJ1-6|TRBV2
TGTGCCAGCGCCGAGCGACAGGGGAGAACCTATAATTCACCCCTCCACTTT
CASAERQGRTYNSPLHF
>.|TRBD2|TRBJ2-1|TRBV5-6
TGTGCCAGCAGCTCTTATAGCGGGGTGGGCGAGCAGTTCTTC
CASSSYSGVGEQFF
>.|.|TRBJ1-6|TRBV7-9
TGTGCCAGCAGCTTAGCCCAGAATTCACCCCTCCACTTT
CASSLAQNSPLHF
>once|.|TRBJ1-4|TRBV28
TGTGCCAGCAGTACCGGGATCATTAATGAAAAACTGTTTTTT
CASSTGIINEKLFF
>.|.|TRBJ1-1|TRBV19
TGTGCCAGTCAGGGGCGGATGAACACTGAAGCTTTCTTT
CASQGRMNTEAFF
>.|.|TRBJ2-3|TRBV10-3
TGTGCCATCAGTGTGGGCGGGGAGACAGATACGCAGTATTTT
CAISVGGETDTQYF
>.|TRBD1|TRBJ2-7|TRBV3-1/TRBV3-2
TGTGCCAGCAGCCCAGGGACAGTCAGAGCCTACGAGCAGTACTTC
CASSPGTVRAYEQYF
>.|TRBD1|TRBJ2-7|TRBV10-2
TGCGCCAGCAGAATAGGACAGGACTCCTACGAGCAGTACTTC
CASRIGQDSYEQYF
>.|TRBD1|TRBJ1-2|TRBV19
TGTGCCAGTAGTGAAGGGACAGGGGGCGCATATTTACTTTATGGCTACACCTTC
CASSEGTGGAYLLYGYTF
>.|.|TRBJ1-1|TRBV20-1
TGCAGTGCTAGAGCCCCTTGGAGGAGGAGATTT
CSARAPWRRRF
>.|.|TRBJ2-7|TRBV6-1
TGTGCCAGCAGGGCGGGGAGTGGCGAGCAGTACTTC
CASRAGSGEQYF
>.|TRBD1|TRBJ1-1|TRBV6-5
TGTGCCAGTTCCCGGGACAGGGGGCGTTGGACTGAAGCTTTCTTT
CASSRDRGRWTEAFF
>.|.|TRBJ1-1|TRBV9
TGTGCCAGCAGCGTAGAGGGACAAAACACTGAAGCTTTCTTT
CASSVEGQNTEAFF
>.|.|TRBJ1-1|TRBV15
TGTGCCACCAGCAATCTTGGACAGCGCGTTTGGGAAGCTTTCTTT
CATSNLGQRVWEAFF